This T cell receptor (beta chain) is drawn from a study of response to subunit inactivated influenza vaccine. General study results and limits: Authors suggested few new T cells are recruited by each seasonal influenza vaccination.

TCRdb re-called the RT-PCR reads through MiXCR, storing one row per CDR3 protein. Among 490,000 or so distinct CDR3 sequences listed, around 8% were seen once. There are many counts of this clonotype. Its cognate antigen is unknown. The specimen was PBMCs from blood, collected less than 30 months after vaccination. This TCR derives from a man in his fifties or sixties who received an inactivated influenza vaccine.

The CDR3 region is CASSQPTGRQYF. In nucleotides, the CDR3 is TGTGCCAGCAGTCAACCAACCGGCCGGCAGTACTTC. The chain carries TRBV7-2 and TRBJ2-7; D ambiguous. Germline V gene sequence: CDR1 SGHTA, CDR2 FQGNSA. The CDR3 is 12 amino acids. Trimming took off 6 bases at V and 9 bases at J, with 15 bases between the two ends.